The 18 T cell receptor beta chains below come from one sample, sequenced in a study of cytomegalovirus exposure and HLA in healthy donors. Sequencing was performed with immunoSEQ multiplex PCR; in TCRdb, only in-frame clones are kept and a portion is missing. The repertoire holds 170,000 or so clones, with about 80% as singletons. The specimen sequenced was PBMCs. The receptors shown here come from a woman aged 18 to 35 in good health and CMV-seropositive.

This sequence joins TRBV4-3 and TRBJ2-1; 9 positions agree with TRBD1. Germline V gives CDR1 LGHNA, CDR2 YSLEER. The CDR3 is 17 amino acids. J lost 12 bases, V lost 0 bases, and 15 bases had no gene match. CDR3 bases: TGCGCCAGCAGCCAAGAGAGCGGACAGGGGAGTTTTGTAAGGCAGTTCTTC. Residues: CASSQESGQGSFVRQFF.

The chain links TRBV7-9 to TRBJ1-5; D is perhaps TRBD1 (6 bases). Germline V CDR1 and CDR2: SEHNR, FQNEAQ (reference sequence). Trimming stripped 3 bases from V and 1 base from J, with 22 bases between. The CDR3 runs 19 residues. The CDR3 loop reads CASSFGTLGGQRSNQPQHF. CDR3 DNA: TGTGCCAGCAGCTTTGGCACCTTGGGGGGGCAAAGGAGCAATCAGCCCCAGCATTTT.

The chain recombines TRBV6-5 with TRBJ1-2, with 7 positions matching TRBD1. Per the germline V gene, CDR1 is MNHEY and CDR2 is SVGAGI. CDR3 size: 14 residues. The V and J ends lost 2 bases and 2 bases, in that order; junction bases with no gene match: 2. The CDR3 DNA reads TGTGCCAGCAGTTACGAGGGGGCAAACTATGGCTACACCTTC. Translation: CASSYEGANYGYTF.

This chain uses TRBV14 with TRBJ1-3; D gene unclear. The germline V gene has CDR1 SGHDN and CDR2 FVKESK. V was clipped by 4 bases and J by 0 bases, with 4 bases between them. The CDR3 spans 13 residues. This CDR3 is CASSPFSGNTIYF. The CDR3 DNA reads TGTGCCAGCAGCCCATTCTCTGGAAACACCATATATTTT.

The chain links TRBV7-9 to TRBJ1-5; D remains ambiguous. Germline V lookup: CDR1 SEHNR, CDR2 FQNEAQ (reference sequence). Trimming pared 1 base from V and 11 bases from J, leaving 9 bases between. This CDR3 is built from 12 residues. CDR3 in amino acids: CASSLDEEAQHF. CDR3 DNA: TGTGCCAGCAGCTTAGATGAGGAGGCCCAGCATTTT.

The chain links TRBV27 to TRBJ2-1; 7 bases are shared with TRBD2. This CDR3 has 14 amino acids. Germline lookup yields CDR1 MNHEY and CDR2 SMNVEV (reference sequence). The junction had 4 bases not matched to a gene; V was cut back by 6 bases and J by 2 bases. CDR3 DNA: TGTGCCAGCAGCCCACTAGCGCCCTACAATGAGCAGTTCTTC. Amino acid sequence: CASSPLAPYNEQFF.

The CDR3 DNA sequence: TGTGCCAGAAGCCTTTTTGACAGGGAGAATCAGCCCCAGCATTTT. Its protein product is CARSLFDRENQPQHF. The J gene is TRBJ1-5, the V gene TRBV5-3, with TRBD1 identical over 7 bases. TRBV5-3 is an ORF, and what it does is uncertain. The CDR3 extends over 15 amino acids. With V trimmed by 4 bases and J by 4 bases, 8 bases remained unmatched.

This clone was seen only once. The chain uses TRBV7-7 and TRBJ2-5, with TRBD2 as a possible D gene (6 bases). The CDR3 is made up of 14 amino acids. Per germline, CDR1 SSHAT and CDR2 FNYEAQ (reference sequence). V lost 1 base to trimming and J lost 5 bases, with 11 bases between them. As DNA, the CDR3 is TGTGCCAGCAGCTTAGAATACGGAGGGGAGACCCAGTACTTC. As protein: CASSLEYGGETQYF.

J is TRBJ2-1 and V is TRBV28; 10 nucleotides line up with TRBD2. Germline CDR1 MDHEN, CDR2 SYDVKM. The junction had 15 bases not matched to a gene; V was cut back by 0 bases and J by 4 bases. This CDR3 contains 20 residues. CDR3 bases: TGTGCCAGCAGTTTATGGGGCGGCCCGGGGGTTAGCGGGGGGTACAATGAGCAGTTCTTC. Protein: CASSLWGGPGVSGGYNEQFF.

The rearrangement links TRBV6-5 to TRBJ2-4; the D gene is possibly TRBD2 (7 bases). Germline V gene sequence: CDR1 MNHEY, CDR2 SVGAGI. There are 15 residues in the CDR3. V gave up 2 bases and J gave up 5 bases, with 13 bases separating them. The CDR3 sequence: CASSYRGAGENIQYF. CDR3 DNA: TGTGCCAGCAGTTACCGGGGGGCAGGGGAAAACATTCAGTACTTC.

The V gene is TRBV7-8, the J gene TRBJ2-3, with 10 bases identical to TRBD1. In germline, CDR1 is SGHVS, CDR2 FQNEAQ. Trimming cost V 4 bases and J 3 bases; bases outside gene matches: 16. The CDR3 is made up of 19 amino acids. The CDR3 DNA follows: TGTGCCAGCAGCTCCTACCGGATTCCGGGACAGGGGTTGACAGATACGCAGTATTTT. Translated, it gives CASSSYRIPGQGLTDTQYF. The variable domain in full, with the rest retrieved from reference TRBV7-8 and TRBJ2-3, is GAGVSQSPRYKVAKRGQDVALRCDPISGHVSLFWYQQALGQGPEFLTYFQNEAQLDKSGLPSDRFFAERPEGSVSTLKIQRTQQEDSAVYLCASSSYRIPGQGLTDTQYFGPGTRLTVL.

J is TRBJ2-1 and V is TRBV7-6, with TRBD1 identical over 8 bases. V lost 1 base and J lost 9; bases outside the gene matches: 5. This CDR3 contains 14 residues. Germline CDR1 reads SGHVS; CDR2 reads FNYEAQ. The CDR3 coding sequence is TGTGCCAGCAGCTTAGGGACAGGGTCCGGTGAGCAGTTCTTC. Translating gives CASSLGTGSGEQFF.

V and J are TRBV7-2 and TRBJ2-3; D is perhaps TRBD1 (5 bases). Germline V gene lookup returns CDR1 SGHTA and CDR2 FQGNSA. There are 16 residues in the CDR3. V gave up 2 bases and J gave up 0 bases, with 12 bases separating them. The CDR3 reads CASSLLAWGSTDTQYF. CDR3 bases: TGTGCCAGCAGCTTACTCGCGTGGGGCAGCACAGATACGCAGTATTTT.

V gene TRBV4-1 combines with J gene TRBJ1-2; 7 bases fit TRBD1. The ends lost 3 bases at V and 7 bases at J; junction bases unmatched: 8. The length of the CDR3 is 14 residues. Germline values: CDR1 MGHRA, CDR2 YSYEKL. The CDR3 sequence: CASSHQEGARGYTF. As DNA, the CDR3 is TGCGCCAGCAGCCACCAGGAGGGGGCTCGTGGCTACACCTTC.

The chain links TRBV7-9 to TRBJ1-3; perhaps TRBD1 as D (6 bases). Per the germline V gene, CDR1 is SEHNR and CDR2 is FQNEAQ (reference sequence). CDR3 length equals 15 residues. V lost 5 bases and J 3 bases, leaving 14 bases between the germline ends. The DNA for the CDR3 is TGTGCCAGCAGCCCAGGGGCCGTCCTTGGAAACACCATATATTTT. It yields the protein CASSPGAVLGNTIYF.

This clone has only one observation. The V call is TRBV5-1, the J call TRBJ2-7, with D tentatively TRBD2 (6 bases). V lost 0 bases and J lost 2, with 9 bases in between. Per the germline V gene, CDR1 is SGHRS and CDR2 is YFSETQ. The CDR3 runs 14 residues. CDR3 sequence (DNA): TGCGCCAGCAGCTTGGTTTCGGGAGCCTACGAGCAGTACTTC. It encodes CASSLVSGAYEQYF.

This clone was seen once. This chain uses TRBV11-2 with TRBJ1-2, with D possibly being TRBD1 (6 bases). Germline values: CDR1 SGHAT, CDR2 FQNNGV. V was trimmed by 1 base and J by 10 bases, leaving 16 bases between them. The CDR3 consists of 14 residues. The CDR3, as DNA: TGTGCCAGCAGCTTAGGGGGGCCCCCGTGGAACTACACCTTC. This sequence encodes CASSLGGPPWNYTF.

The chain has TRBV6-5 and TRBJ1-2; D may be TRBD1 (6 bases). The CDR3 is 15 amino acids. V dropped 2 bases and J dropped 3 bases, with 13 bases sitting between them. Germline-derived CDR1 and CDR2 are MNHEY and SVGAGI. The CDR3 here is CASSYTGRGDYGYTF. CDR3 coding DNA: TGTGCCAGCAGTTACACAGGGAGGGGAGACTATGGCTACACCTTC.